This TCR beta chain originates from a study of cytomegalovirus exposure and HLA in healthy donors. Germline CDR1 and CDR2: SGDLS and YYNGEE. CDR3 size: 15 residues. Trimming pared 0 bases from V and 5 bases from J, leaving 15 bases between. PCR used 60 Vbeta primers and 13 Jbeta primers. Sequenced by immunoSEQ multiplex PCR; TCRdb stores in-frame clones only, minus some. The sample lists over 200,000 clones, more than 85% occurring once. The receptor was derived from a woman aged 18 to 35 in good health and CMV-seronegative. This chain connects TRBV9 to TRBJ2-7; possible D gene TRBD1, 6 bases. Sequencing was carried out using PBMCs. The CDR3 reads CASSVDGQGLDEQYF. The DNA of the CDR3 is TGTGCCAGCAGCGTAGATGGCCAGGGGCTCGACGAGCAGTACTTC.